The T cell receptor (beta chain) described here comes from a study of blood T cell repertoires in COVID-19. Libraries were prepared by immunoSEQ multiplex PCR; TCRdb keeps only in-frame clonotypes and omits some of them. The sample records about 150,000 clones, roughly four fifths being singletons. This CDR3 is built from 14 residues. The germline CDR1 and CDR2 sequences are LNHDA and SQIVND (reference sequence). Trimming cost V 4 bases and J 5 bases, with 14 bases left between them. This clone was counted once. This sequence originates from a human donor with acute or convalescent COVID-19. The donor label of this sample is uncertain. The chain employs TRBV19 and TRBJ2-5; TRBD1 might be the D (5 bases). Sequenced sample: peripheral blood. CDR3 sequence reads: CASSKGQPMETQYF. The DNA for the CDR3 is TGTGCCAGTAGTAAGGGGCAGCCCATGGAGACCCAGTACTTC.